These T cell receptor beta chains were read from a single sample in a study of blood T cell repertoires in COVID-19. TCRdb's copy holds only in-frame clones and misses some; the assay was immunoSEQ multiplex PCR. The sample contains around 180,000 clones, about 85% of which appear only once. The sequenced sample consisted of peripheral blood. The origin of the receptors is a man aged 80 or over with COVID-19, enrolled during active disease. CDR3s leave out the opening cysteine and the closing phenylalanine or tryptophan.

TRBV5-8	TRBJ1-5	ASSLGQVFNQPQH
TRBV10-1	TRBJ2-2	ASSLAGDTGELF
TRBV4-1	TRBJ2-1	ASSQGHRGYNNEQF
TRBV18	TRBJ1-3	ASSSGSENTIY
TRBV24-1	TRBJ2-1	ATSDSSADWSSYNEQF
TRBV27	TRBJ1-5	ASKGTGNQPQH
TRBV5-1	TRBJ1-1	ASSREGRWTEAF
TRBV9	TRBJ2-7	ASSVGSGAAFEQY
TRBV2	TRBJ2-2	ASSLAGAGELF
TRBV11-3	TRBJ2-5	ASSLRGGQETQY
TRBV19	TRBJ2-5	ASTLVFRGAQETQY
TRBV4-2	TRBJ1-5	ASSQQGREPQH
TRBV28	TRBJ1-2	ASNSAGLGTNYGYT
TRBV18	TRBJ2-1	ASSGQGNEQF
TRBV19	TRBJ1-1	ASSVRTGTEAF
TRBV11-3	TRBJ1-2	ASSPGTGGKDGYT
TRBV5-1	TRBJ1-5	ASSTQGNQPQH
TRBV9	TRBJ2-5	ASSAGGPAQETQY
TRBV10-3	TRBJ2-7	ATTGTGGNEQY
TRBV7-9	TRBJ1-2	ASSQQGAGGYT
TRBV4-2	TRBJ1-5	ASSLQRGGNQPQH
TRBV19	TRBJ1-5	ASSNSITGRSNQPQH
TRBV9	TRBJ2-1	ASSYGTSGGRSSYNEQF
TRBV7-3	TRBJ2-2	ASSSIGQGPGELF
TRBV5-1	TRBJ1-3	ASSLALSGNTIY
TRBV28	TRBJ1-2	ASTSVGGGRPYGYT
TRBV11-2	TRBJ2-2	ASSMTRAGELF
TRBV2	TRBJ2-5	ASTPDTPGETQY
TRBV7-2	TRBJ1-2	ASSPTGGYGYT
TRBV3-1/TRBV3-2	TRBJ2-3	ASRSQGGTDTQY
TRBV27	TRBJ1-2	ASSPGYGYT
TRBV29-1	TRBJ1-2	SVEDRMTGDYGYT
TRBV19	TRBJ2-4	ASSMQGPGQGAKNIQY
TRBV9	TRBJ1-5	ASSATGTKGQPQH
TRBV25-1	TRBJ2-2	ASTKGGAGELF
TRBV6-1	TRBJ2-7	ASSGTGIRARITYEQY
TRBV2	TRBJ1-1	ASSGGRVNTEAF
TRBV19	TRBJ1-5	ASQDRANQPQH
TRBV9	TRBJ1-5	ASSGQGNPNQPQH
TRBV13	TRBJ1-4	ASSPAHRGAPEKLF